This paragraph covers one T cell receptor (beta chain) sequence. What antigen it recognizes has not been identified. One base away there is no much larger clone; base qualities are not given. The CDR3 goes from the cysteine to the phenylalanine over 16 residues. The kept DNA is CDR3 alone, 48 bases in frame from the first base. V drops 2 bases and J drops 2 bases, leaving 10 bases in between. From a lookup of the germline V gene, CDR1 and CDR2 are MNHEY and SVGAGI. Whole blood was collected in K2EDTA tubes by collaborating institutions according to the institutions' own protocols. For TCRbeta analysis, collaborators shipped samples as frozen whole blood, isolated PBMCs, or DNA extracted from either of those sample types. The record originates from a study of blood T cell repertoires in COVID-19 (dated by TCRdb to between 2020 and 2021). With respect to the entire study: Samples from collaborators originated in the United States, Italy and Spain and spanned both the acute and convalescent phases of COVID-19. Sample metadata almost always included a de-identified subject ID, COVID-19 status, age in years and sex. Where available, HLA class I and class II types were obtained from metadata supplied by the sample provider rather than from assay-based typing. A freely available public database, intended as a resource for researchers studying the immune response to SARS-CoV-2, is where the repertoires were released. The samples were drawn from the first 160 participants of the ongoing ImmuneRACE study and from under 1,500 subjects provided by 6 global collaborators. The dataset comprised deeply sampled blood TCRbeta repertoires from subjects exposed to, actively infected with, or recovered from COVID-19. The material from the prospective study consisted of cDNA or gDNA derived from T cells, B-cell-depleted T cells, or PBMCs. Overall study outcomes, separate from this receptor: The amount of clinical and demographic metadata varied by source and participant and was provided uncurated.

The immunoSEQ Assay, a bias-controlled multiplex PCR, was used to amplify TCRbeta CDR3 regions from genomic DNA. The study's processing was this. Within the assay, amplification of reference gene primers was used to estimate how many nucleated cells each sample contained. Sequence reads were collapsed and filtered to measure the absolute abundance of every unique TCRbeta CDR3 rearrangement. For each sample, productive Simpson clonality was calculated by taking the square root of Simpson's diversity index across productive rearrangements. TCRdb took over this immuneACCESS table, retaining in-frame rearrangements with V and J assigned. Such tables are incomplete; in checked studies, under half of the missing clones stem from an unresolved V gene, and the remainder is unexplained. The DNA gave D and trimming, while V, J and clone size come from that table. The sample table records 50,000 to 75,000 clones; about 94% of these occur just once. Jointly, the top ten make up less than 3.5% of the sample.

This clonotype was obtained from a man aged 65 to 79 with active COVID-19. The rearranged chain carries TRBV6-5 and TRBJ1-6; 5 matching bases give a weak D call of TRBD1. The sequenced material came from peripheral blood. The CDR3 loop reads CASSYDSTPYNSPLHF. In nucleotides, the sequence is TGTGCCAGCAGTTACGACAGCACTCCCTATAATTCACCCCTCCACTTT.